This TCR beta chain originates from a study of blood T cell repertoires in COVID-19. Study information: Sites in the United States, Italy and Spain provided acute and convalescent COVID-19 samples. The analysed material was cDNA or gDNA that came from T cells, B-cell-depleted T cells, or PBMCs.

Enrolled during active infection, Seattle patients were then followed longitudinally. In the study's own analysis: Quantification of nucleated cells was approximated via reference gene primer amplification. Data came from immunoSEQ multiplex PCR; TCRdb stores just in-frame clones and leaves some out. That table is the source of V, J and clone size, and D and trimming were worked out from the DNA. The sample lists 150,000 to 200,000 clones, 85% to 95% occurring once. Germline V lookup: CDR1 SGHTS, CDR2 YDEGEE. After removal of 5 bases from V and 1 base from J, the junction contained 12 bases not matched to a gene. CDR3 length equals 17 residues.

The rearrangement uses TRBV5-8 and TRBJ1-1; TRBD1 aligns across 9 bases. Input material: peripheral blood. The source of this sequence is a woman aged 55-69 years with COVID-19, enrolled during active disease. The CDR3 is CASSSKFTGGRNTEAFF. The CDR3, as DNA: TGTGCCAGCAGTTCTAAATTTACAGGGGGCAGGAACACTGAAGCTTTCTTT.